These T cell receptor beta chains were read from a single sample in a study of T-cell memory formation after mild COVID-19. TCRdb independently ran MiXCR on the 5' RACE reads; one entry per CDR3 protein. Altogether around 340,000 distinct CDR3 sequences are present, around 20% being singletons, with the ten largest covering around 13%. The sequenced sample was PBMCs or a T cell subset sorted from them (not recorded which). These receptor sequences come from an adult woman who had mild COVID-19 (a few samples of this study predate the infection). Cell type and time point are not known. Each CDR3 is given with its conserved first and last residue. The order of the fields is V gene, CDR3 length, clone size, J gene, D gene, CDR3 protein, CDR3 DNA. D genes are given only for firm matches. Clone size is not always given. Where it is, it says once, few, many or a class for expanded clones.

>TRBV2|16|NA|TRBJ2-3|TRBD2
CASSYGGTSVTDTQYF
TGTGCCAGCAGTTACGGCGGGACTAGCGTCACAGATACGCAGTATTTT
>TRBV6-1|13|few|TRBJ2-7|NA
CASSPGPNYEQYF
TGTGCCAGCAGCCCGGGACCGAACTACGAGCAGTACTTC
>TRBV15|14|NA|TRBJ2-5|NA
CATNDGGNQETQYF
TGTGCCACCAATGACGGAGGGAACCAAGAGACCCAGTACTTC
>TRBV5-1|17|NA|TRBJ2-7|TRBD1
CASSPLGQALFSYEQYF
TGCGCCAGCAGCCCCCTCGGACAGGCTCTTTTCTCCTACGAGCAGTACTTC
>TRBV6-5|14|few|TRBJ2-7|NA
CASSYTSSAYEQYF
TGTGCCAGCAGTTACACTAGCTCGGCGTACGAGCAGTACTTC
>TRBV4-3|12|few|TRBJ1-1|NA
CASSQDYREAFF
TGCGCCAGCAGCCAAGATTATCGTGAAGCTTTCTTT
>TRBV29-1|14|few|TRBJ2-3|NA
CSVDGGLSTDTQYF
TGCAGCGTAGACGGGGGGCTCAGCACAGATACGCAGTATTTT
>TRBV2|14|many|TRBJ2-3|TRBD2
CAITAGGRGDTQYF
TGTGCCATAACGGCGGGGGGCCGGGGAGATACGCAGTATTTT
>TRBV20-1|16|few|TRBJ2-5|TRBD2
CSARVILAGNWETQYF
TGCAGTGCTAGAGTGATACTAGCGGGGAATTGGGAGACCCAGTACTTC
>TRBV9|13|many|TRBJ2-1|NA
CASSPLGYNEQFF
TGTGCCAGCAGTCCACTGGGGTACAATGAGCAGTTCTTC
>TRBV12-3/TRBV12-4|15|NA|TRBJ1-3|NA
CASSFEGGMGNTIYF
TGTGCCAGCAGTTTTGAGGGGGGTATGGGAAACACCATATATTTT
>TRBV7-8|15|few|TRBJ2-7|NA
CASSWVRTRGYEQYF
TGTGCCAGCAGCTGGGTTCGAACCCGGGGTTACGAGCAGTACTTC
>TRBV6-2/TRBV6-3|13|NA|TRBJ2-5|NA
CASLRGFGETKYF
TGTGCCAGTTTACGGGGATTCGGGGAGACCAAGTACTTC
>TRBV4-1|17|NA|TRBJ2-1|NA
CASSQDPGGFSYNEQFF
TGCGCCAGCAGCCAAGATCCCGGGGGTTTCTCCTACAATGAGCAGTTCTTC
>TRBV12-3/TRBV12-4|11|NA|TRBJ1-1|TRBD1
CASALAGGAFF
TGTGCCAGCGCTCTCGCAGGGGGAGCTTTCTTT
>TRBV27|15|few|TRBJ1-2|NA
CASKTSGTGPYGYTF
TGTGCCAGCAAAACGAGCGGAACGGGGCCCTATGGCTACACCTTC
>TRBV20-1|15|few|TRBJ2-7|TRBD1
CSAFTTDRGRIGQYF
TGCAGTGCTTTCACAACGGACAGGGGGCGGATAGGGCAGTACTTC
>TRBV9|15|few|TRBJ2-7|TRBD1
CASSVGQGWSYEQYF
TGTGCCAGCAGCGTAGGACAGGGGTGGTCCTACGAGCAGTACTTC
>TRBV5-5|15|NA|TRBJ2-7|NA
CASSFGPRETYEQYF
TGTGCCAGCAGCTTTGGGCCTCGAGAAACCTACGAGCAGTACTTC
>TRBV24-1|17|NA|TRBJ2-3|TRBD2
CATSDLPTSSSTDTQYF
TGTGCCACCAGTGATCTCCCGACTAGCTCTAGCACAGATACGCAGTATTTT
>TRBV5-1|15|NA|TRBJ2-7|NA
CASSLALRGTYEQYF
TGCGCCAGCAGCTTGGCCCTTCGGGGAACGTACGAGCAGTACTTC
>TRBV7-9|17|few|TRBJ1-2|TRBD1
CASSTTLWTGPNYGYTF
TGTGCCAGCAGCACTACCCTATGGACAGGGCCGAACTATGGCTACACCTTC
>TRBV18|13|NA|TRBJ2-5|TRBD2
CASSPGEGETQYF
TGTGCCAGCTCACCCGGGGAGGGAGAGACCCAGTACTTC